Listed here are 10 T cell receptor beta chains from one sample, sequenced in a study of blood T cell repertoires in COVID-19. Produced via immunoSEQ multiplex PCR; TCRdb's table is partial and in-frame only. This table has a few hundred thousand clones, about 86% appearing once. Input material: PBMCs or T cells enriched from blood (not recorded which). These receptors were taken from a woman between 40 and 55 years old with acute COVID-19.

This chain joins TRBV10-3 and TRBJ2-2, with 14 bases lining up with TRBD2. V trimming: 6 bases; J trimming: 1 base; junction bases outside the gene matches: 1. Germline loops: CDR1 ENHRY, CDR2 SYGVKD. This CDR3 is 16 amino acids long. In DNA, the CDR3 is TGTGCCATCAGCGGGACTAGCGGGAGGAACACCGGGGAGCTGTTTTTT. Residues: CAISGTSGRNTGELFF.

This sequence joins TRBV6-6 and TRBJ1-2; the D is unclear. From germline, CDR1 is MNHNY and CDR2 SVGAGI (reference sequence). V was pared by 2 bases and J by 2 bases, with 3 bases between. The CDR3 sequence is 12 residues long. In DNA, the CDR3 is TGTGCCAGCAGTTACGAGAACTATGGCTACACCTTC. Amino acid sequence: CASSYENYGYTF.

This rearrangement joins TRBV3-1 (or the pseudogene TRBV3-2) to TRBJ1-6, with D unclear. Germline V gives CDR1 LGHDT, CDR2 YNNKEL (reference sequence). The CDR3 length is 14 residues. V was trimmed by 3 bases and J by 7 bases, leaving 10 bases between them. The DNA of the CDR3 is TGTGCCAGCAGCCAGACGACGGGAAATTCACCCCTCCACTTT. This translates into CASSQTTGNSPLHF.

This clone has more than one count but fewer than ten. Written as DNA, the CDR3 is TGTGCCACCAGTGATCGGCCCACGCGGGCCCCGAACACCGGGGAGCTGTTTTTT. Its translation is CATSDRPTRAPNTGELFF. This chain links TRBV24-1 with TRBJ2-2; maybe TRBD2 (5 bases). The germline V and J ends were trimmed by 3 bases and 0 bases, with 16 bases remaining between them. This CDR3 has 18 amino acids. The germline V gene has CDR1 KGHDR and CDR2 SFDVKD.

In DNA form, the CDR3 reads TGTGCCAGCAGCCAAGGTAGCTCCTACAATGAGCAGTTCTTC. It yields the protein CASSQGSSYNEQFF. This chain connects TRBV3-1 (or the pseudogene TRBV3-2) to TRBJ2-1, with unresolved D. Germline lookup yields CDR1 LGHDT and CDR2 YNNKEL (reference sequence). Trimming cost V 1 base and J 0 bases, with 4 bases left between them. The CDR3 has 14 amino acids.

The CDR3: CASSTGPSNQPQHF. The DNA for the CDR3 is TGTGCCAGCAGTACAGGGCCAAGCAATCAGCCCCAGCATTTT. The rearrangement joins TRBV6-5 to TRBJ1-5; D is possibly TRBD1 (6 bases). With 5 bases removed from V and 1 base from J, the gap between germline ends came to 9 bases. Per germline, CDR1 MNHEY and CDR2 SVGAGI. This CDR3 is 14 amino acids long.

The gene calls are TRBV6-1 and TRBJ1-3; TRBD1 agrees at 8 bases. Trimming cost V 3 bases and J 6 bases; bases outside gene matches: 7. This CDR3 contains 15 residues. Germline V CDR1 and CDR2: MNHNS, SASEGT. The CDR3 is CASSDLDRAANTIYF. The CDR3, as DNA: TGTGCCAGCAGTGATTTGGACAGGGCGGCAAACACCATATATTTT.

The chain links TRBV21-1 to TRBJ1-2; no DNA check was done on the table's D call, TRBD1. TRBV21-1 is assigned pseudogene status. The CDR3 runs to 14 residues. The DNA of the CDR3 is TGTGCCAGCAGCAACAACAGGCCAGTTTATGGCTACACCTTC. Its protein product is CASSNNRPVYGYTF.

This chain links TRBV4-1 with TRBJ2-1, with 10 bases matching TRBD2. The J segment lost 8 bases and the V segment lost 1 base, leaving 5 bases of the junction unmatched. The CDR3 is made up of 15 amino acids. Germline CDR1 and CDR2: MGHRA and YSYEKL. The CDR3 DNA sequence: TGCGCCAGCAGCCAAGCTAGCGGGAGATTTGATGAGCAGTTCTTC. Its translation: CASSQASGRFDEQFF.

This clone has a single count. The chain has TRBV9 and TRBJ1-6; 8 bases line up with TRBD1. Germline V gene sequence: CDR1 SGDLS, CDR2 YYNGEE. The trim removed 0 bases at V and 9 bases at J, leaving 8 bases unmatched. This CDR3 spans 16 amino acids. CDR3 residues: CASSVDIQGAGSPLHF. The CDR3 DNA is TGTGCCAGCAGCGTAGATATCCAGGGGGCAGGTTCACCCCTCCACTTT.